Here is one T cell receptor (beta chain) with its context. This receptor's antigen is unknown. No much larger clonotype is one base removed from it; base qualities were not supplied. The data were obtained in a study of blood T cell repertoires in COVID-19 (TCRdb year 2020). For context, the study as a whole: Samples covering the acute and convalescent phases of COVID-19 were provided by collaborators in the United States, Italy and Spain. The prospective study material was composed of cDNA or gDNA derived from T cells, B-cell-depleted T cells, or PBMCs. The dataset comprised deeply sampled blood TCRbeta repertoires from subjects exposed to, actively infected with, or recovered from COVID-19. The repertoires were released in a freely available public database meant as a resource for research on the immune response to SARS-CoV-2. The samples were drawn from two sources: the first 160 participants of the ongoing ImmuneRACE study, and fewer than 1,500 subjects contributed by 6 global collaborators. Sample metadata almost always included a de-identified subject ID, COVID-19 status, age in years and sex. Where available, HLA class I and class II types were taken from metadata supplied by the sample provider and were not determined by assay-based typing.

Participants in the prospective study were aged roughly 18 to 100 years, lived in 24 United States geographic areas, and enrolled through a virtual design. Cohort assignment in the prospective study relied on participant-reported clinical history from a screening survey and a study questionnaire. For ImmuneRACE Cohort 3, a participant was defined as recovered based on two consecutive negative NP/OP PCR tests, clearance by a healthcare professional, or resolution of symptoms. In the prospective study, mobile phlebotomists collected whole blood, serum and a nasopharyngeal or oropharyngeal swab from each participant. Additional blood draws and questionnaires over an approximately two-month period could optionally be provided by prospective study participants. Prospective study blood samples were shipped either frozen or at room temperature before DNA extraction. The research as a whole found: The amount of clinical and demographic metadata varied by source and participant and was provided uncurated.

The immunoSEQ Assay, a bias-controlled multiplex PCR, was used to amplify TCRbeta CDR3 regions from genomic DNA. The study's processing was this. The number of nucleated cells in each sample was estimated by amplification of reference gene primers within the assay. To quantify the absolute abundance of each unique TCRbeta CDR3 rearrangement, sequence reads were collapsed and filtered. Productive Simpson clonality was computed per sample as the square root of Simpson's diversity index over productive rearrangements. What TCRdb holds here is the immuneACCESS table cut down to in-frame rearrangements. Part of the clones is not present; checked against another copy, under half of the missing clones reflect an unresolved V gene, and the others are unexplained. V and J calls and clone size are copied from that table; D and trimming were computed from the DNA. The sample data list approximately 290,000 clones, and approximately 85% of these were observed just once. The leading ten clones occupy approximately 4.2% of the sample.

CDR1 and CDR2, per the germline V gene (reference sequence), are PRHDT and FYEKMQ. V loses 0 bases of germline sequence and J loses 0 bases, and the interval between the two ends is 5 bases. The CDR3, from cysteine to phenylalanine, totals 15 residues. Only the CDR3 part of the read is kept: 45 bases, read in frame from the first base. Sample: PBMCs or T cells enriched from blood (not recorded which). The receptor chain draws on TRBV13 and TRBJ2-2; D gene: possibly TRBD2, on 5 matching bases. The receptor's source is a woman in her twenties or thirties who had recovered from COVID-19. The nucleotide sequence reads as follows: TGTGCCAGCAGCTTAGGACTAGCGAACACCGGGGAGCTGTTTTTT. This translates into CASSLGLANTGELFF.